This T cell receptor beta chain was found in a study of CD8+ T cells in alopecia areata. Study results and caveats: Since there was just one nonresponder, nobody can yet say how baseline CD8+ expansion ties to response.

About this clone: The antigen remains undetermined.

The CDR3 runs to 13 residues. Germline lookup yields CDR1 GTSNPN and CDR2 SVGIG (reference sequence). V was clipped by 2 bases and J by 7 bases, with 12 bases between them. The sequencing template was cDNA reverse transcribed from extracted RNA. Assay used: immunoSEQ multiplex PCR; TCRdb lists only in-frame clones, some missing. In the table there are about 160,000 clones, about three fifths of which are singletons. Treatment described: oral pan-JAK inhibitor, 5-10 mg twice daily. The clonotype was recovered from a human donor with alopecia areata. Sequenced material: CD4+ T cells sorted from blood, taken at week 4, from a patient treated with tofacitinib. The J gene is TRBJ2-4, the V gene TRBV30; a possible D gene is TRBD1 (5 bases). The CDR3 nucleotides read TGTGCCTGGAGTCATCAGGGAAGGAACATTCAGTACTTC. This gives the protein CAWSHQGRNIQYF.